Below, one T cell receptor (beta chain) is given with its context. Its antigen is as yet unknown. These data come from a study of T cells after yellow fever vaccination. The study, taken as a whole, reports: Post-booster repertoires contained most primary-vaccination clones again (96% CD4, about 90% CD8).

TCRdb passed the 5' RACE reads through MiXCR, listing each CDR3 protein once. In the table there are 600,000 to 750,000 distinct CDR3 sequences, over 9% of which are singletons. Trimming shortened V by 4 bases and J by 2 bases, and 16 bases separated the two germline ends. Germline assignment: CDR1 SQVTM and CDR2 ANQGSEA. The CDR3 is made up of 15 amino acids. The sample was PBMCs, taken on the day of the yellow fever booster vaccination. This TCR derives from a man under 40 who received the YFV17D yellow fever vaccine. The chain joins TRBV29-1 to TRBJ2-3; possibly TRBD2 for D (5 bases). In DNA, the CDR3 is TGCAGCGTTGTAAAGAGGATAGCGAACACAGATACGCAGTATTTT. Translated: CSVVKRIANTDTQYF.